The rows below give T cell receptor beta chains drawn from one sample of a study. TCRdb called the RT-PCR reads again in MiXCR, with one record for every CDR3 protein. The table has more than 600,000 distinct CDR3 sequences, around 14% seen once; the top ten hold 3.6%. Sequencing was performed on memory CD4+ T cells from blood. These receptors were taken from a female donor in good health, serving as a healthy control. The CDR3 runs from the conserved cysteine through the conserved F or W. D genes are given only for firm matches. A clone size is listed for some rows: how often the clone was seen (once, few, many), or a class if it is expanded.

CDR3 DNA: TGTGCCAGCCTCGGACAGGGGGATCATCAGCCCCAGCATTTT
CDR3 protein: CASLGQGDHQPQHF
D gene: TRBD1
J gene: TRBJ1-5
V gene: TRBV6-6
clone size: many

CDR3 DNA: TGTGCCAGCAGCGCTAGCGGGGGAGGCGAGCAGTACTTC
CDR3 protein: CASSASGGGEQYF
D gene: TRBD2
J gene: TRBJ2-7
V gene: TRBV7-2
clone size: few

CDR3 DNA: TGTGCCAGCAGTTACTCCCACAATTCACCCCTCCACTTT
CDR3 protein: CASSYSHNSPLHF
D gene: -
J gene: TRBJ1-6
V gene: TRBV6-5
clone size: many

CDR3 DNA: TGTGCCATCAGTGATCGGGGACAGGGGGCCGGAAACACCATATATTTT
CDR3 protein: CAISDRGQGAGNTIYF
D gene: TRBD1
J gene: TRBJ1-3
V gene: TRBV10-3
clone size: many

CDR3 DNA: TGTGCCACCAGCAGAGGACGGACTGAAGCTTTCTTT
CDR3 protein: CATSRGRTEAFF
D gene: -
J gene: TRBJ1-1
V gene: TRBV15
clone size: few

CDR3 DNA: TGCGCCAGCCGCCGGTTAGGAACCGAAGAGACCCAGTACTTC
CDR3 protein: CASRRLGTEETQYF
D gene: -
J gene: TRBJ2-5
V gene: TRBV5-1
clone size: many

CDR3 DNA: TGTGCCAGCAGGGGGGAAGGACTAGCTCCCTCCTACGAGCAGTACTTC
CDR3 protein: CASRGEGLAPSYEQYF
D gene: TRBD2
J gene: TRBJ2-7
V gene: TRBV6-2/TRBV6-3
clone size: few

CDR3 DNA: TGCGCCAGCAGCTTGCGGGGGAGTCCCCTCGAGCAGTACTTC
CDR3 protein: CASSLRGSPLEQYF
D gene: -
J gene: TRBJ2-7
V gene: TRBV5-1
clone size: few

CDR3 DNA: TGTGCCACCAGTGTAGGGGGCACAGGGCGCAATGAGCAGTTCTTC
CDR3 protein: CATSVGGTGRNEQFF
D gene: TRBD1
J gene: TRBJ2-1
V gene: TRBV24-1
clone size: few

CDR3 DNA: TGTGCCAGCAGCCAAGTATCGGCGGGGAACACTGAAGCTTTCTTT
CDR3 protein: CASSQVSAGNTEAFF
D gene: -
J gene: TRBJ1-1
V gene: TRBV3-1
clone size: -

CDR3 DNA: TGCAGTGCGGCAGGGGCTGGAAACACCATATATTTT
CDR3 protein: CSAAGAGNTIYF
D gene: -
J gene: TRBJ1-3
V gene: TRBV20-1
clone size: -

CDR3 DNA: TGTGCCACCAGCATAGGGTTGTCCACTGAAGCTTTCTTT
CDR3 protein: CATSIGLSTEAFF
D gene: -
J gene: TRBJ1-1
V gene: TRBV15
clone size: few

CDR3 DNA: TGCGCCAGCAGCACGGTAGTGGGGTCCTACGAGCAGTACTTC
CDR3 protein: CASSTVVGSYEQYF
D gene: -
J gene: TRBJ2-7
V gene: TRBV5-1
clone size: many

CDR3 DNA: TGTGCCACCAGTGACCTGGACTCGCACACCGGGGAGCTGTTTTTT
CDR3 protein: CATSDLDSHTGELFF
D gene: -
J gene: TRBJ2-2
V gene: TRBV24-1
clone size: few

CDR3 DNA: TGTGCCATCAGTGAGTCGCCGGGCCCTCTCCTCATCTTC
CDR3 protein: CAISESPGPLLIF
D gene: -
J gene: TRBJ1-2
V gene: TRBV10-3
clone size: few

CDR3 DNA: TGTGCCAGCAGTTCTCCTAGCGGGAGGTCGAATGAGCAGTTCTTC
CDR3 protein: CASSSPSGRSNEQFF
D gene: TRBD2
J gene: TRBJ2-1
V gene: TRBV6-5
clone size: many

CDR3 DNA: TGTGCCACCAGTACCGACTTTGGCACCTTC
CDR3 protein: CATSTDFGTF
D gene: -
J gene: TRBJ1-2
V gene: TRBV24-1
clone size: -

CDR3 DNA: TGTGCCAGCAGCCGAGACGGACAGGGCAATCAGCCCCAGCATTTT
CDR3 protein: CASSRDGQGNQPQHF
D gene: TRBD1
J gene: TRBJ1-5
V gene: TRBV9
clone size: many

CDR3 DNA: TGCAGCGTTGGGAACACTGAAGCTTTCTTT
CDR3 protein: CSVGNTEAFF
D gene: -
J gene: TRBJ1-1
V gene: TRBV29-1
clone size: -

CDR3 DNA: TGTGCCTGCCGCGGCAGGGGGGGAACAGATACGCAGTATTTT
CDR3 protein: CACRGRGGTDTQYF
D gene: -
J gene: TRBJ2-3
V gene: TRBV6-2/TRBV6-3
clone size: many

CDR3 DNA: TGTGCCAGCACCCCGGTTAGGGATTACAATGAGCAGTTCTTC
CDR3 protein: CASTPVRDYNEQFF
D gene: -
J gene: TRBJ2-1
V gene: TRBV18
clone size: -

CDR3 DNA: TGTGCCAGCTCACCACCGGCAGGTTTTTCTGGAAACACCATATATTTT
CDR3 protein: CASSPPAGFSGNTIYF
D gene: -
J gene: TRBJ1-3
V gene: TRBV18
clone size: few

CDR3 DNA: TGTGCCAGCACTGGGGGAGTGAGGGATACGCAGTATTTT
CDR3 protein: CASTGGVRDTQYF
D gene: -
J gene: TRBJ2-3
V gene: TRBV27
clone size: many

CDR3 DNA: TGTGCCAGCAGCCAACGACAGGGGGTTCAGCCCCAGCATTTT
CDR3 protein: CASSQRQGVQPQHF
D gene: TRBD1
J gene: TRBJ1-5
V gene: TRBV6-2/TRBV6-3
clone size: many

CDR3 DNA: TGTGCCAGCAGTTTGTGGGCAGGACAGGGGGCCACTGAAGCTTTCTTT
CDR3 protein: CASSLWAGQGATEAFF
D gene: TRBD1
J gene: TRBJ1-1
V gene: TRBV12-3/TRBV12-4
clone size: few

CDR3 DNA: TGCAGTGCAAATATAGCGGGGGGACTCCAAGAGACCCAGTACTTC
CDR3 protein: CSANIAGGLQETQYF
D gene: TRBD2
J gene: TRBJ2-5
V gene: TRBV20-1
clone size: few

CDR3 DNA: TGTGCCAGCAGCTCTCCGGACTGGACTTCCTACGAGCAGTACTTC
CDR3 protein: CASSSPDWTSYEQYF
D gene: -
J gene: TRBJ2-7
V gene: TRBV6-2/TRBV6-3
clone size: -

CDR3 DNA: TGTGCCAGCAGTAAAATAGCGGGAGGGCGGACCGGGGAGCTGTTTTTT
CDR3 protein: CASSKIAGGRTGELFF
D gene: TRBD2
J gene: TRBJ2-2
V gene: TRBV6-1
clone size: -

CDR3 DNA: TGTGCCAGCAGCCAAGAGAGGGGGGATTCTGGCTACACCTTC
CDR3 protein: CASSQERGDSGYTF
D gene: -
J gene: TRBJ1-2
V gene: TRBV4-2
clone size: -

CDR3 DNA: TGCGCCAGCAGCTTGGCGATCGGGAGTTCTGGGGCCAACGTCCTGACTTTC
CDR3 protein: CASSLAIGSSGANVLTF
D gene: -
J gene: TRBJ2-6
V gene: TRBV5-1
clone size: -

CDR3 DNA: TGTGCCAGCATCGGACTAGCGGCGTCCTCCTACAATGAGCAGTTCTTC
CDR3 protein: CASIGLAASSYNEQFF
D gene: TRBD2
J gene: TRBJ2-1
V gene: TRBV2
clone size: few

CDR3 DNA: TGCAGTGCTATCTATAGGGCGTCCTCCATTTCAGACAATGAGCAGTTCTTC
CDR3 protein: CSAIYRASSISDNEQFF
D gene: -
J gene: TRBJ2-1
V gene: TRBV20-1
clone size: few

CDR3 DNA: TGTGCCAGCAGTCGACAGGCGTCGAACACCGGGGAGCTGTTTTTT
CDR3 protein: CASSRQASNTGELFF
D gene: -
J gene: TRBJ2-2
V gene: TRBV12-3/TRBV12-4
clone size: -

CDR3 DNA: TGTGCCATCTCTCAGCCGGACAGGGGCTACGAGCAGTACTTC
CDR3 protein: CAISQPDRGYEQYF
D gene: TRBD1
J gene: TRBJ2-7
V gene: TRBV10-3
clone size: few

CDR3 DNA: TGTGCCAGCAGTTACTCGGTCAGGGGCAATCAGCCCCAGCATTTT
CDR3 protein: CASSYSVRGNQPQHF
D gene: -
J gene: TRBJ1-5
V gene: TRBV6-5
clone size: -

CDR3 DNA: TGCGCCAGCAGCCAGAAACTGGCTAACTATGGCTACACCTTC
CDR3 protein: CASSQKLANYGYTF
D gene: -
J gene: TRBJ1-2
V gene: TRBV4-3
clone size: many

CDR3 DNA: TGCAGTGTGATAGCGGAAGCTCAAGAGACCCAGTACTTC
CDR3 protein: CSVIAEAQETQYF
D gene: -
J gene: TRBJ2-5
V gene: TRBV20-1
clone size: few

CDR3 DNA: TGTGCCAGTAATACTCCCCAGGGTACCCCCAAAGATGAGCAGTTCTTC
CDR3 protein: CASNTPQGTPKDEQFF
D gene: -
J gene: TRBJ2-1
V gene: TRBV19
clone size: -

CDR3 DNA: TGCAGCGTTGCAGACAGGGCAACGAATGAGCAGTTCTTC
CDR3 protein: CSVADRATNEQFF
D gene: TRBD1
J gene: TRBJ2-1
V gene: TRBV29-1
clone size: many

CDR3 DNA: TGTGCCAGCAGCTTAAGGGGGACGGGGACCGGGGAGCTGTTTTTT
CDR3 protein: CASSLRGTGTGELFF
D gene: -
J gene: TRBJ2-2
V gene: TRBV7-2
clone size: -

CDR3 DNA: TGTGCCAGCAGTGAATATGCCACCATATATTTT
CDR3 protein: CASSEYATIYF
D gene: -
J gene: TRBJ1-3
V gene: TRBV2
clone size: -